The clone carrying this T cell receptor (beta chain) was seen repeatedly, ten times or more. Its antigen is as yet unknown. The CDR3 totals 14 residues. V was clipped by 5 bases and J by 7 bases, with 17 bases between them. Germline assignment: CDR1 SGHTA and CDR2 FQGNSA. The record originates from a study of breast tumors, draining lymph nodes, adjacent tissues. Study observations and caveats: Tumor repertoires ranked between lymph nodes and nontumor tissue in diversity, with V and J gene preferences. Data only fit, rather than demonstrated, lymph node origin of most tumor T cells.

TCRdb independently ran MiXCR on the multiplex PCR reads; one entry per CDR3 protein. The table shows some 120,000 distinct CDR3 sequences, with 20% occurring only once. Breast cancer patients provided tissue from their axillary draining lymph nodes. Specimen: axillary lymph node tissue. This chain joins TRBV7-2 and TRBJ2-5; D possibly corresponds to TRBD2 (5 bases). The origin of this receptor is a female donor with breast cancer. Some clones in this sample may be carry-over from other donors' samples. Written as DNA, the CDR3 is TGTGCCAGCAGCCAGCCGGGGATAGGTGGGACCCAGTACTTC. Its translation is CASSQPGIGGTQYF.